The rows below give T cell receptor beta chains drawn from one sample of a study of cytomegalovirus exposure and HLA in healthy donors. Using immunoSEQ multiplex PCR, the repertoire was profiled, and TCRdb retains in-frame clones only, with some absent. The data contain about 140,000 clones, about three quarters of them singletons. Sequencing input: PBMCs. Every receptor here comes from a female donor in good health and CMV-seronegative. CDR3s include the opening cysteine and the closing phenylalanine or tryptophan. A D gene is named only where the DNA matches it firmly. Not every row has a clone size; where given, it reads once, few, many or a size class.

clone_size	d_call	v_call	j_call	cdr3_nt	cdr3_aa
-	-	TRBV7-9	TRBJ2-3	TGTGCCAGCAGCCCCCTCGAGGGTACGCAGTATTTT	CASSPLEGTQYF
-	-	TRBV5-6	TRBJ1-5	TGTGCCAGCAGCTTGCCTACAGGGCCCCAGCATTTT	CASSLPTGPQHF
-	-	TRBV12-5	TRBJ2-4	TGTGCTAGTGGTTCCCGAACGAAAACGGACAGTTCTTTTTTTGACATTCAGTACTTC	CASGSRTKTDSSFFDIQYF
-	-	TRBV7-9	TRBJ1-4	TGTGCCAGCAGCCATGGAGGGGCGAAATCAACTAATGAAAAACTGTTTTTT	CASSHGGAKSTNEKLFF
-	-	TRBV28	TRBJ1-1	TGTGCCAGCAGCCAACCTCTGTGGGGGCCCACTGAAGCTTTCTTT	CASSQPLWGPTEAFF
few	TRBD2	TRBV6-4	TRBJ2-5	TGTGCCGCGGTCGGGGGGGGGACCCGCGTCGGGGAGACCCAGTACTTC	CAAVGGGTRVGETQYF
-	TRBD1	TRBV7-9	TRBJ2-7	TGTGCCAGCAGCTTAGTTCAGGGGGCAGGGCAGTACTTC	CASSLVQGAGQYF
-	-	TRBV6-6	TRBJ2-3	TGTGCCAGCAGCCTACGGGGGTCTAGCACAGATACGCAGTATTTT	CASSLRGSSTDTQYF
-	TRBD1	TRBV30	TRBJ1-3	TGTGCCTGGAGTGACAGTGGGACAGGGTCTGGAAACACCATATATTTT	CAWSDSGTGSGNTIYF
-	-	TRBV27	TRBJ2-7	TGTGCCAGCGGTTACGAGCAGTACTTC	CASGYEQYF
-	-	TRBV7-3	TRBJ1-2	TGTGCCAGCAGCAGCCCAGTGGGGGGGCCGAGCATCCCTAGCTATGGCTACACCTTC	CASSSPVGGPSIPSYGYTF
-	-	TRBV9	TRBJ2-1	TGTGCCAGCAGCGTAGATGGGGCGGGAAATGAGCAGTTCTTC	CASSVDGAGNEQFF
-	-	TRBV5-1	TRBJ2-3	TGCGCCAGCAGCTCAGGGCCAGGCACAGATACGCAGTATTTT	CASSSGPGTDTQYF
-	TRBD2	TRBV7-9	TRBJ2-7	TGTGCCAGCAGCTGGACTAGCGGGATTCTAAACGAGCAGTACTTC	CASSWTSGILNEQYF
few	-	TRBV7-6	TRBJ2-1	TGTGCCAGCAGCTTAGACAGGATTATGAACAATGAGCAGTTCTTC	CASSLDRIMNNEQFF
-	TRBD2	TRBV10-2	TRBJ2-5	TGCGCCAGCAGTGATTCTAGCGGGGGGGCCCGGTGGCAAGAGACCCAGTACTTC	CASSDSSGGARWQETQYF
-	-	TRBV5-1	TRBJ2-6	TGCGCCAGCAGCTTGTACAGAACGCTGTCTGGGGCCAACGTCCTGACTTTC	CASSLYRTLSGANVLTF
-	TRBD1	TRBV7-3	TRBJ1-1	TGTGCCTCAGGGGGCGCGACTGAAGCTTTCTTT	CASGGATEAFF
-	-	TRBV6-5	TRBJ1-1	TGTGCCAGCAGGCAGGGGTCCACTGAAGCTTTCTTT	CASRQGSTEAFF
-	TRBD1	TRBV19	TRBJ1-1	TGTGCCAGTAGTATTGGGGCAGGGGGCAGGACTGAAGCTTTCTTT	CASSIGAGGRTEAFF
-	TRBD1	TRBV9	TRBJ1-2	TGTGCCAGCAGCGTAGAGGGACAGAGCTATGGCTACACCTTC	CASSVEGQSYGYTF
once	TRBD1	TRBV2	TRBJ1-6	TGTGCCAGCCGGGATGGACAGGGTCTTATCTCCTATAATTCACCCCTCCACTTT	CASRDGQGLISYNSPLHF
-	TRBD1	TRBV7-9	TRBJ1-2	TGTGCCAGCAGCTCCACCCACGGCGACAGGGGGCGTAGCTATGGCTACACCTTC	CASSSTHGDRGRSYGYTF
few	-	TRBV27	TRBJ2-7	TGTGCCAGCAGTTTTCGTTGGCAGGGTTTTGACGAGCAGTACTTC	CASSFRWQGFDEQYF
-	TRBD1	TRBV27	TRBJ2-7	TGTGCCAGCAGTTTGAACAGGGGCGCCTACGAGCAGTACTTC	CASSLNRGAYEQYF
-	-	TRBV7-2	TRBJ2-1	TGTGCCAGCAGCTTAGCGGGGGGCAATGAGCAGTTCTTC	CASSLAGGNEQFF
-	-	TRBV28	TRBJ2-1	TGTGCCAGCAGTCCTACCGCCTTGCCGGAGGGCGACTCCTACAATGAGCAGTTCTTC	CASSPTALPEGDSYNEQFF
-	-	TRBV30	TRBJ2-7	TGTGCCTGGATGGGGACAGTGGGGATGGCGGGACAGTACTTC	CAWMGTVGMAGQYF
-	TRBD1	TRBV29-1	TRBJ1-4	TGCAGCGTGCGACCGGGACAGGGTCGTGAAAAACTGTTTTTT	CSVRPGQGREKLFF
-	-	TRBV27	TRBJ1-5	TGTGCCAGCAGTTTTCTGGGACTACAGAATCATCAGCCCCAGCATTTT	CASSFLGLQNHQPQHF
-	TRBD1	TRBV7-9	TRBJ1-5	TGTTCCAGCAGTTCAGGGGGGAGCAATCAGCCCCAGCATTTT	CSSSSGGSNQPQHF
-	-	TRBV5-4	TRBJ1-2	TGTGCCAGCAGCTTGCTGTCCGGTAGTAATGGCTACACCTTC	CASSLLSGSNGYTF
-	-	TRBV7-9	TRBJ1-5	TGTGCCAGCAGCCGAGGCAATCAGCCCCAGCATTTT	CASSRGNQPQHF
-	-	TRBV7-3	TRBJ1-1	TGTGCCAGCAGCCCGGGGGGCTCGAACACTGAAGCTTTCTTT	CASSPGGSNTEAFF
-	-	TRBV11-1	TRBJ1-1	TGTGCCAGCAGCCTAACAGGGTTCACTGAAGCTTTCTTT	CASSLTGFTEAFF
-	-	TRBV6-6	TRBJ2-2	TGTGCCAGCAGTTACTCGGTAACGGCCGGGGAGCTGTTTTTT	CASSYSVTAGELFF
-	TRBD1	TRBV7-6	TRBJ2-7	TGTGCCAGCAGCCCCGGACAGGGATGGTCCTACGAGCAGTACTTC	CASSPGQGWSYEQYF
-	TRBD1	TRBV6-6	TRBJ1-1	TGTGCCAGCAGGGACAGACAGGGGATCGGCACTGAAGCTTTCTTT	CASRDRQGIGTEAFF
few	-	TRBV6-6	TRBJ2-3	TGTGCCAGCAGTTACTCGTACACAGATACGCAGTATTTT	CASSYSYTDTQYF
-	-	TRBV27	TRBJ1-4	TGTGCCAGCCGCCCCAAAAGCGGGGGGGATGAAAAACTGTTTTTT	CASRPKSGGDEKLFF
-	-	TRBV11-2	TRBJ2-1	TGTGCCAGCAGCTTAGAGGTTCAGGGCCACAATGAGCAGTTCTTC	CASSLEVQGHNEQFF
-	-	TRBV7-6	TRBJ2-3	TGTGCCAGCAGCTTAGGACTGCCGGGAACAGATACGCAGTATTTT	CASSLGLPGTDTQYF
-	-	TRBV9	TRBJ2-5	TGTGCCAGCAGCGTAGAGCTCTCAGAGACCCAGTACTTC	CASSVELSETQYF
few	-	TRBV5-4	TRBJ1-2	TGTGCCAGCAGCTTGGCGTCGGGCAGGGACTATGGCTACACCTTC	CASSLASGRDYGYTF
-	-	TRBV6-5	TRBJ1-5	TGTGCCAGCAGTTACGGACAGAACAATCAGCCCCAGCATTTT	CASSYGQNNQPQHF
few	TRBD1	TRBV29-1	TRBJ2-3	TGCAGCGAAACCGGGACAGGGGCAACAGATACGCAGTATTTT	CSETGTGATDTQYF
-	TRBD2	TRBV4-2	TRBJ2-5	TGTGCCAGCAGCCAAGGCCAGCGGGGGGACCAAGAGACCCAGTACTTC	CASSQGQRGDQETQYF
-	TRBD1	TRBV6-1	TRBJ1-2	TGTGCCAGCAGTGTGACAGGGGGCGACTATGGCTACACCTTC	CASSVTGGDYGYTF
-	TRBD2	TRBV14	TRBJ2-1	TGTGCCAGCAGCCCCGGCTCGGGAGGCAGTGGGAATGAGCAGTTCTTC	CASSPGSGGSGNEQFF
-	TRBD1	TRBV10-2	TRBJ1-2	TGCGCCAGCAGCGAACAGACAGGGGGGGGCGGAGGCTACACCTTC	CASSEQTGGGGGYTF
few	-	TRBV19	TRBJ1-5	TGTGCCACTCGACTTGGACAGTTCCGATCCAATCAGCCCCAGCATTTT	CATRLGQFRSNQPQHF
-	TRBD1	TRBV5-1	TRBJ2-2	TGCGCCAGCAGCTCAGGGACAGGGGTTCGATGGACCGGGGAGCTGTTTTTT	CASSSGTGVRWTGELFF